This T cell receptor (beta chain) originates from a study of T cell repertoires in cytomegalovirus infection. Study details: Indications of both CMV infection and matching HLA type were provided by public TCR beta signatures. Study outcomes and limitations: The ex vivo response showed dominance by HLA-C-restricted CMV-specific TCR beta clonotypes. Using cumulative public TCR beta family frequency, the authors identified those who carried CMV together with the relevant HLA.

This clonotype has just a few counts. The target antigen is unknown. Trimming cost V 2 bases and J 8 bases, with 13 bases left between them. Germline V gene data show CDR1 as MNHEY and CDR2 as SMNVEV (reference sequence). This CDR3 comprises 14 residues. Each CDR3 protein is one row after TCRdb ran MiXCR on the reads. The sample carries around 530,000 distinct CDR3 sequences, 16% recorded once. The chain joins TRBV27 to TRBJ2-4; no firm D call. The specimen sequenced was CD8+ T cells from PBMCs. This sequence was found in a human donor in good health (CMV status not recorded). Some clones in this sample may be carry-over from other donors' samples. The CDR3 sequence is CASSLNNPLDIQYF. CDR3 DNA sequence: TGTGCCAGCAGTTTAAATAACCCCTTGGACATTCAGTACTTC.